Presented here are 18 T cell receptor beta chains from one specimen sequenced in a study of blood T cell repertoires in COVID-19. The assay was immunoSEQ multiplex PCR, and TCRdb's table has in-frame clones only and misses some. The repertoire consists of about 270,000 clones, with more than 70% occurring once and the leading ten covering roughly 3.1%. Specimen: peripheral blood. Receptors originate from a woman under 30 with acute or convalescent COVID-19.

V gene TRBV3-1 (or the pseudogene TRBV3-2) combines with J gene TRBJ1-3; TRBD1 matches 9 bases. The CDR3 length is 13 residues. The germline V gene encodes CDR1 LGHDT and CDR2 YNNKEL (reference sequence). V trimming: 8 bases; J trimming: 3 bases; junction bases outside the gene matches: 2. The CDR3 reads CASGTGNGNTIYF. The CDR3 DNA reads TGTGCCAGCGGGACAGGGAATGGAAACACCATATATTTT.

This chain connects TRBV7-2 to TRBJ2-5; 9 bases fit TRBD2. CDR3 size: 15 residues. Germline lookup yields CDR1 SGHTA and CDR2 FQGNSA. V lost 4 bases, J lost 5 bases, and 8 bases stayed unmatched. The CDR3 nucleotides are TGTGCCAGCAGCTCCAGAGCGGGAGGCCCGGAGACCCAGTACTTC. As protein: CASSSRAGGPETQYF. The variable domain in full, completed from reference TRBV7-2 and TRBJ2-5, reads GAGVSQSPSNKVTEKGKDVELRCDPISGHTALYWYRQSLGQGLEFLIYFQGNSAPDKSGLPSDRFSAERTGGSVSTLTIQRTQQEDSAVYLCASSSRAGGPETQYFGPGTRLLVL.

This chain joins TRBV20-1 and TRBJ2-7; 10 positions match TRBD2. This CDR3 is built from 13 residues. Per the germline V gene, CDR1 is DFQATT and CDR2 is SNEGSKA (reference sequence). The ends lost 3 bases at V and 5 bases at J; junction bases unmatched: 4. The chain's CDR3 is CSASTSGINEQYF. The CDR3, as DNA: TGCAGTGCTAGTACTAGCGGGATAAACGAGCAGTACTTC.

The rearrangement links TRBV5-1 to TRBJ2-2; 10 bases fit TRBD1. Germline values: CDR1 SGHRS, CDR2 YFSETQ. With 4 bases clipped from V and 6 bases from J, the junction kept 9 bases outside the gene matches. The CDR3 has 16 residues. The CDR3 region is CASSVAGTGVPGELFF. The CDR3 DNA follows: TGCGCCAGCAGCGTAGCCGGGACAGGGGTCCCCGGGGAGCTGTTTTTT.

The V gene is TRBV10-3, the J gene TRBJ1-2; D unresolved. CDR1 and CDR2 from the germline V gene are ENHRY and SYGVKD. CDR3 length equals 14 residues. Trimming shortened V by 0 bases and J by 4 bases, and 9 bases separated the two germline ends. The CDR3 loop reads CAISESYGIYGYTF. As DNA, the CDR3 is TGTGCCATCAGTGAGTCTTACGGGATCTATGGCTACACCTTC.

This clone has only a few counts. This rearrangement joins TRBV10-3 to TRBJ2-7, with 8 bases identical to TRBD2. CDR1 and CDR2 (germline): ENHRY, SYGVKD. The CDR3 length is 14 residues. J lost 4 bases, V lost 3 bases, and 5 bases had no gene match. In DNA, the CDR3 is TGTGCCATCAGTGATTCTACGGGGGGGTACGAGCAGTACTTC. Translation gives CAISDSTGGYEQYF.

V usage is TRBV5-6 and J usage is TRBJ1-6; tentative D call: TRBD1 (5 bases). The CDR3 extends over 15 amino acids. In germline, CDR1 is SGHDT, CDR2 YYEEEE. Trimming removed 0 bases at V and 5 bases at J, with 9 bases between. The CDR3 is CASSLEAGDNSPLHF. CDR3 nucleotides: TGTGCCAGCAGCTTGGAAGCGGGGGATAATTCACCCCTCCACTTT.

The chain is built from TRBV27 and TRBJ2-7; 9 nucleotides align to TRBD1. Losses at the gene ends were 4 bases for V and 2 bases for J; bases not matched to a gene: 9. CDR1 is MNHEY and CDR2 is SMNVEV in the germline V gene (reference sequence). The CDR3 runs 16 residues. The CDR3 sequence is CASSSAPGQGPYEQYF. The CDR3 DNA reads as TGTGCCAGCAGTTCCGCACCGGGACAGGGACCCTACGAGCAGTACTTC.

This chain connects TRBV2 to TRBJ2-6, with D unclear. Germline CDR1 is SNHLY and CDR2 is FYNNEI. The length of the CDR3 is 16 residues. Trimming left V 7 bases short and J 0 bases short, with 13 bases between. The CDR3 region has the DNA TGTGCCAGCAATAAATTGCGTTTCTCTGGGGCCAACGTCCTGACTTTC. As protein: CASNKLRFSGANVLTF.

The V gene is TRBV19, the J gene TRBJ1-5; 8 positions match TRBD1. Germline V gives CDR1 LNHDA, CDR2 SQIVND (reference sequence). After removal of 3 bases from V and 6 bases from J, the junction contained 13 bases not matched to a gene. The length of the CDR3 is 17 residues. DNA of the CDR3: TGTGCCAGTAGTATGGGGGGAGGACAGGGATCGGCTCAGCCCCAGCATTTT. Amino acids: CASSMGGGQGSAQPQHF.

The rearrangement uses TRBV10-3 and TRBJ2-4; D gene unclear. Germline-derived CDR1 and CDR2 are ENHRY and SYGVKD. V was trimmed by 6 bases and J by 6 bases, leaving 12 bases between them. CDR3 length: 13 amino acids. This chain's CDR3 is CAIRSLDGNIQYF. For the CDR3, the DNA is TGTGCCATCAGGTCGCTAGATGGAAACATTCAGTACTTC.

V and J are TRBV5-1 and TRBJ2-2; TRBD1 agrees at 9 bases. CDR3 length: 14 amino acids. Trimming at V came to 9 bases and at J to 9 bases, leaving 12 bases not matched to a gene. CDR1 and CDR2 (germline): SGHRS, YFSETQ. The CDR3 loop reads CATYRDRVIRELFF. In nucleotides, the CDR3 is TGCGCCACCTACCGGGACAGGGTCATCCGGGAGCTGTTTTTT.

The J gene is TRBJ2-7, the V gene TRBV11-2; no firm D call. The germline CDR1 and CDR2 sequences are SGHAT and FQNNGV. This CDR3 comprises 15 residues. Between the trimmed V and J ends, which lost 2 bases and 5 bases, there was a span of 16 bases. CDR3 sequence: CASSLPSSLAHEQYF. CDR3 in DNA: TGTGCCAGCAGCTTACCCAGTTCCCTGGCTCACGAGCAGTACTTC.

The chain is built from TRBV11-1 and TRBJ2-7; 10 bases are shared with TRBD1. Germline V gene data show CDR1 as SGHAT and CDR2 as FQDESV (reference sequence). With V trimmed by 5 bases and J by 1 base, 5 bases remained unmatched. The CDR3 loop spans 15 amino acids. The CDR3 region is CASSRPGQGSYEQYF. DNA for the CDR3: TGTGCCAGCAGCCGTCCGGGACAGGGGTCCTACGAGCAGTACTTC. Looking up the rest from reference TRBV11-1 and TRBJ2-7 gives the full variable domain: EAEVAQSPRYKITEKSQAVAFWCDPISGHATLYWYRQILGQGPELLVQFQDESVVDDSQLPKDRFSAERLKGVDSTLKIQPAELGDSAMYLCASSRPGQGSYEQYFGPGTRLTVT.

This rearrangement joins TRBV7-2 to TRBJ2-5, with 11 bases that match TRBD1. The CDR3 sequence is 15 residues long. The ends lost 8 bases at V and 5 bases at J; junction bases unmatched: 10. CDR1 is SGHTA, CDR2 FQGNSA, per germline. The CDR3 DNA is TGTGCCAGCGGTCCGGACAGGGGGCGTCGGGAGACCCAGTACTTC. Amino acids: CASGPDRGRRETQYF.

The chain combines TRBV9 with TRBJ2-2; 7 bases fit TRBD1. Trimming removed 3 bases from V and 1 base from J; junction bases left unmatched: 3. Germline V gene data show CDR1 as SGDLS and CDR2 as YYNGEE. There are 15 residues in the CDR3. The CDR3 spells CASSARTGNTGELFF. The CDR3 DNA reads TGTGCCAGCAGCGCCCGGACAGGGAACACCGGGGAGCTGTTTTTT. Combining the CDR3 with reference TRBV9 and TRBJ2-2 gives the whole variable domain DSGVTQTPKHLITATGQRVTLRCSPRSGDLSVYWYQQSLDQGLQFLIQYYNGEERAKGNILERFSAQQFPDLHSELNLSSLELGDSALYFCASSARTGNTGELFFGEGSRLTVL.

This chain uses TRBV18 with TRBJ1-6; TRBD1 is a possible D gene (6 bases). Germline values: CDR1 KGHSH, CDR2 LQKENI. The ends were cut back, 4 bases at V and 8 bases at J, with 12 bases in the middle. This CDR3 has 14 residues. CDR3 amino acids: CASSRAGVDSPLHF. The CDR3 DNA is TGTGCCAGCTCACGCGCAGGGGTAGATTCACCCCTCCACTTT.

The chain combines TRBV12-3 or TRBV12-4 with TRBJ1-1, with 8 bases matching TRBD1. The CDR3 has 11 residues. V lost 5 bases, J lost 8 bases, and 1 base stayed unmatched. CDR3 region: CASSRTGEAFF. CDR3 DNA sequence: TGTGCCAGCAGTCGGACAGGGGAAGCTTTCTTT.